This T cell receptor beta chain was identified in a study of shared clonotypes between healthy human individuals. As for the study in general: Each donor contributed plates that comprised three CD4 naive, three CD4 memory, two CD8 naive and one CD8 memory.

The authors ran the assay at deep level. Profiling relied on immunoSEQ multiplex PCR, and the TCRdb table lists in-frame clones only, not all of them. The sample carries around 2.1 million clones, about 94% recorded once. With regard to this clone: As yet, its antigen is unknown.

The CDR3 runs 13 residues. V lost 5 bases, J lost 2 bases, and 4 bases stayed unmatched. From germline, CDR1 is GTSNPN and CDR2 SVGIG (reference sequence). Findings and caveats of the study: At large depth, rarefaction still showed sorted-subset sequencing to be incomplete. Few donors limited the genetic and exposure-history diversity represented.

Sequenced material: naive CD4+ T cells sorted from blood. Regarding subset: CD45RA+ positively selected. This clonotype was obtained from a man aged 18 to 29 in good health. This rearrangement joins TRBV30 to TRBJ1-1; 8 bases fit TRBD1. The chain's CDR3 is CAWADRANTEAFF. CDR3 nucleotide sequence: TGTGCCTGGGCGGACAGGGCAAACACTGAAGCTTTCTTT.